A single sample gave rise to the 2 T cell receptor beta chains below, sequenced in a study of blood T cell repertoires in COVID-19. Some clones are missing from TCRdb's copy, which holds only in-frame ones; the method was immunoSEQ multiplex PCR. The sample gives more than 200,000 clones, about 88% of which show up once; approximately 1.6% is in the top ten. The source material was PBMCs or T cells enriched from blood (not recorded which). These receptors all come from a woman aged 45-59 years who had recovered from COVID-19.

This chain links TRBV7-9 with TRBJ2-2; D ambiguous. The CDR3 contains 13 residues. Trimming cost V 2 bases and J 8 bases, with 9 bases left between them. Germline values: CDR1 SEHNR, CDR2 FQNEAQ (reference sequence). As DNA, the CDR3 is TGTGCCAGCAGCTTAAGTCCGGTGGGGGAGCTGTTTTTT. Its protein is CASSLSPVGELFF.

The J gene is TRBJ2-2, the V gene TRBV15; 12 positions agree with TRBD1. This CDR3 region has 18 residues. CDR1 and CDR2 (germline): LNHNV, YYDKDF (reference sequence). The junction had 9 bases not matched to a gene; V was cut back by 0 bases and J by 7 bases. In DNA, the CDR3 is TGTGCCACCAGCAGAGATCTACCCGGGACAGGGGGCGGCGGGGAGCTGTTTTTT. Its protein product is CATSRDLPGTGGGGELFF.